This entry is about one TCR beta chain. Which antigen it targets is not known. Per-nucleotide qualities are absent, and no much larger clonotype sits a single base away. The data derive from a study of breast tumors, draining lymph nodes, adjacent tissues (TCRdb year 2016). For the wider study: The study compared TCR beta repertoires across tumor, adjacent nontumor tissue and axillary lymph nodes from breast cancer patients. The study aimed to assess the relationships and possible T-cell exchange between tumor, surrounding tissue and draining lymph node repertoires in human breast cancer.

V sheds 0 bases and J sheds 1 base, leaving 9 bases between their ends. For CDR1 and CDR2, the germline V gene (reference sequence) lists DFQATT and SNEGSKA. The CDR3 sequence holds 14 residues, the cysteine and phenylalanine included. Just the 42-base CDR3 DNA is kept, in frame starting at base 1. Overall study outcomes, separate from this receptor: The data were considered consistent with the idea that most tumor T cells come from the lymph node and then expand in tumor tissue. The conclusion that tumor T cells originate in lymph nodes was framed as consistent with a hypothesis rather than directly demonstrated. Tumor T-cell repertoires showed less diversity than lymph node repertoires and more diversity than nontumor tissue repertoires, and tumor T-cell repertoires showed preferential V and J gene usage. In luminal-like breast cancer, tumor and nontumor tissue repertoires resembled each other significantly more than in basal-like breast cancer.

Instrument used: Illumina HiSeq 2000. Multiplex PCR amplification was used to build the TCR beta chain libraries. The amplified TCR beta chain products were analyzed by high-throughput sequencing. The public reads were run again by TCRdb, first through fastp at Q25 and then through MiXCR, and only productive beta chains were kept. Every CDR3 protein is listed once, alongside the most common genes and DNA of its rows. The sample data list around 250,000 distinct CDR3 sequences, and less than 35% of these were observed just once. The top ten clonotypes cover approximately 3.5% of the sample. Lymph node samples were obtained from the axillary draining lymph nodes of breast cancer patients.

The source material was axillary lymph node tissue. The source of this sequence is a female donor with breast cancer. Some clones in this sample may be carry-over from other donors' samples. This chain joins TRBV20-1 to TRBJ2-5; the D call is possibly TRBD1 or TRBD2, each sharing 5 bases. This receptor has the CDR3 CSARESGGQETQYF. The DNA is TGCAGTGCTAGAGAGTCTGGGGGCCAAGAGACCCAGTACTTC.